Below, 28 T cell receptor beta chains from the same sample are listed, as sequenced in a study of human CD8 memory T cell subsets. UMI-labeled 5' RACE was the method by which TCR beta libraries were made. TCRdb re-called the 5' RACE reads and catalogs CDR3 proteins one per entry, DNA excluded. The data include approximately 9,900 distinct CDR3 sequences; the top ten clones carry around a fifth. The sequencing sample was made of CD8+ T cells from PBMCs. These receptors all stem from a human donor in good health.

The gene calls are TRBV7-6 and TRBJ2-7; TCRdb gives TRBD2 as the D gene, but with no DNA this cannot be confirmed. The germline CDR1 and CDR2 sequences are SGHVS and FNYEAQ. This CDR3 contains 14 residues. The CDR3 is CASSGGTTPGEQYF.

Measured by frequency, this clonotype is medium-sized. The CDR3 spells CASSYGAGYEQYF. The chain couples TRBV7-3 to TRBJ2-7; TCRdb outputs TRBD1, but without DNA this stays unchecked. Germline CDR1 is SGHTA and CDR2 is FQGTGA. This CDR3 has 13 residues.

The chain is built from TRBV28 and TRBJ2-3. Per germline, CDR1 MDHEN and CDR2 SYDVKM. The length of the CDR3 is 12 residues. The CDR3 spells CASTTGTDTQYF.

CDR3: CASSRPGTSGRGPGTGELFF. The V and J genes are TRBV14 and TRBJ2-2; the D call from TCRdb, TRBD2, cannot be confirmed without DNA. Germline loops: CDR1 SGHDN, CDR2 FVKESK. CDR3 length: 20 amino acids.

This rearrangement joins TRBV19 to TRBJ2-7; TCRdb proposes TRBD1, but this gene call is untestable without DNA. The germline gives CDR1 LNHDA, CDR2 SQIVND (reference sequence). The CDR3 consists of 13 residues. The CDR3 sequence is CASSPGAGYEQYF.

This chain links TRBV18 with TRBJ2-3; TCRdb proposes TRBD1, but this gene call is untestable without DNA. CDR3 length: 18 residues. In germline, CDR1 is KGHSH, CDR2 LQKENI. CDR3 in amino acids: CASSPVVTGQDSTDTQYF.

The chain is built from TRBV7-2 and TRBJ2-1; there is no DNA to check the TCRdb D call of TRBD2. Per the germline V gene, CDR1 is SGHTA and CDR2 is FQGNSA. The CDR3 has 14 amino acids. CDR3 loop: CASSLGTRHNEQFF.

The chain has TRBV7-9 and TRBJ1-5; no DNA is available, so the TRBD1 call from TCRdb remains unchecked. Germline V lookup: CDR1 SEHNR, CDR2 FQNEAQ (reference sequence). The CDR3 has 15 residues. This CDR3 is CASSLTGESNQPQHF.

This chain links TRBV7-3 with TRBJ1-1; the D call of TRBD1 rests on TCRdb alone, since no DNA is present to check it. The CDR3 totals 15 residues. CDR1 SGHTA and CDR2 FQGTGA come from the germline V gene. This CDR3 is CASSLMTGMNTEAFF.

J is TRBJ2-7 and V is TRBV27; absent DNA, TCRdb's TRBD1 call cannot be checked. The CDR3 runs to 12 residues. The germline CDR1 and CDR2 sequences are MNHEY and SMNVEV (reference sequence). The CDR3 sequence: CASSPGRLEQYF.

The chain links TRBV6-2 or TRBV6-3 to TRBJ2-1; without DNA, the TCRdb call of TRBD1 cannot be checked. Germline V CDR1 and CDR2: MNHEY, SVGEGT. The CDR3 is 14 residues long. The CDR3 spells CASSYRGPTYEQFF.

Judged by frequency, this clonotype is medium-sized (0.01 to 0.1%). The rearrangement links TRBV20-1 to TRBJ1-1. CDR1 is DFQATT, CDR2 SNEGSKA, per germline (reference sequence). This CDR3 is built from 13 residues. Here the CDR3 reads CSARDRMNTEAFF.

The V gene is TRBV20-1, the J gene TRBJ2-4; TCRdb selects TRBD2, and the lack of DNA leaves this call unchecked. From germline, CDR1 is DFQATT and CDR2 SNEGSKA (reference sequence). CDR3 length equals 13 residues. The CDR3 reads CSARDETSGVANF.

This rearrangement joins TRBV20-1 to TRBJ2-7; TCRdb picks TRBD1, but there is no DNA to check that call. This CDR3 comprises 12 residues. Germline loops: CDR1 DFQATT, CDR2 SNEGSKA (reference sequence). The CDR3 region is CSARWGGDEQYF.

The chain has TRBV19 and TRBJ1-2. CDR1 and CDR2 (germline): LNHDA, SQIVND (reference sequence). CDR3 length equals 13 residues. The CDR3 loop reads CASSMDRPYGYTF.

This chain uses TRBV11-3 with TRBJ1-1. CDR3 size: 13 residues. Germline-derived CDR1 and CDR2 are SGHNT and YENEEA. This CDR3 is CASSLNAVAEAFF.

This chain uses TRBV3-1 with TRBJ2-5; the D call of TRBD2 rests on TCRdb alone, since no DNA is present to check it. Germline-derived CDR1 and CDR2 are LGHDT and YNNKEL (reference sequence). This CDR3 comprises 16 residues. The CDR3 sequence: CASSQDLLAGPGPQYF.

The chain employs TRBV29-1 and TRBJ2-7; TCRdb's D call, TRBD2, is unchecked because there is no DNA. Germline CDR1 reads SQVTM; CDR2 reads ANQGSEA. The CDR3 totals 12 residues. This CDR3 is CSVVAGAYEQYF.

V gene TRBV11-2 combines with J gene TRBJ2-3; no DNA is available, so the TRBD1 call from TCRdb remains unchecked. There are 17 residues in the CDR3. Germline CDR1 is SGHAT and CDR2 is FQNNGV. This CDR3 reads CASSLDRASASTDTQYF.

The chain is built from TRBV7-9 and TRBJ2-7; there is no DNA to check the TCRdb D call of TRBD1. Germline V gives CDR1 SEHNR, CDR2 FQNEAQ (reference sequence). The CDR3 runs 16 residues. CDR3 region: CASSLTDRGSPYEQYF.

The gene calls are TRBV4-3 and TRBJ2-2. This CDR3 is built from 16 residues. Germline V CDR1 and CDR2: LGHNA, YSLEER. CDR3 loop: CASSQEPTTNTGELFF.

This chain uses TRBV12-3 or TRBV12-4 with TRBJ2-7; there is no DNA to check the TCRdb D call of TRBD1. The length of the CDR3 is 14 residues. The chain's CDR3 is CASSFGGQSYEQYF.

The chain links TRBV12-3 or TRBV12-4 to TRBJ2-2; TCRdb's D call of TRBD1 is untestable without DNA. The CDR3 totals 13 residues. The CDR3 here is CASSFVQGRELFF.

The CDR3 is CASSQDREATGELFF. V gene TRBV28 combines with J gene TRBJ2-2; no DNA is available, so the TRBD1 call from TCRdb remains unchecked. The CDR3 totals 15 residues. Germline loops: CDR1 MDHEN, CDR2 SYDVKM.

V and J are TRBV5-1 and TRBJ2-7; TCRdb selects TRBD2, and the lack of DNA leaves this call unchecked. This CDR3 has 20 residues. The germline CDR1 and CDR2 sequences are SGHRS and YFSETQ. The CDR3 is CASSFRDRTSRESGSYEQYF.

The V and J genes are TRBV27 and TRBJ2-1. CDR1 MNHEY and CDR2 SMNVEV come from the germline V gene (reference sequence). The CDR3 loop spans 14 amino acids. CDR3 sequence reads: CASRRGSSYNEQFF.

The chain links TRBV28 to TRBJ2-7. The CDR3 length is 11 residues. Germline loops: CDR1 MDHEN, CDR2 SYDVKM. CDR3 amino acids: CASRKIYEQYF.

The chain employs TRBV5-6 and TRBJ2-3; TCRdb's assignment of TRBD1 cannot be checked, as there is no DNA. The CDR3 extends over 16 amino acids. Looked up from germline, CDR1 is SGHDT and CDR2 is YYEEEE. Here the CDR3 reads CASSSDGTGITDTQYF.